This is a list of T cell receptor beta chains from one sample in a study of control samples from healthy donors and cancer patients. Generated by immunoSEQ multiplex PCR, the TCRdb table keeps only in-frame clones and is missing some. The table records about 89,000 clones, around 86% of them present only once. Sample: blood. The origin of the receptors is a young man in good health. The CDR3 runs from the conserved cysteine through the conserved F or W. A D gene is named only where the DNA matches it firmly. The size field is filled for only some rows; it gives once, few, many or a size class.

NA	TRBD2	TRBV4-2	TRBJ2-1	CASSLGTSGGPNEQFF	TGTGCCAGCAGCCTTGGGACTAGCGGGGGACCCAATGAGCAGTTCTTC
NA	TRBD1	TRBV18	TRBJ1-2	CASSLGTGGYTF	TGTGCCAGCTCACTGGGGACAGGCGGCTACACCTTC
NA	TRBD1	TRBV24-1	TRBJ1-5	CATSELRDSHQPQHF	TGTGCCACCAGTGAGTTGCGGGACAGCCATCAGCCCCAGCATTTT
NA	TRBD1	TRBV30	TRBJ1-2	CAWKTGESFYGYTF	TGTGCCTGGAAAACAGGGGAATCCTTCTATGGCTACACCTTC
NA	TRBD1	TRBV5-1	TRBJ2-3	CASSQNRGRGTDTQYF	TGCGCCAGCAGCCAAAACAGGGGGCGCGGCACAGATACGCAGTATTTT
NA	NA	TRBV19	TRBJ1-3	CASMLLQSSGNTIYF	TGTGCCAGTATGCTACTACAGAGCTCTGGAAACACCATATATTTT
NA	NA	TRBV30	TRBJ1-6	CAWSEDTRFPLNSPLHF	TGTGCCTGGAGTGAGGATACCAGGTTCCCCTTGAATTCACCCCTCCACTTT
NA	TRBD1	TRBV3-1/TRBV3-2	TRBJ1-2	CASSQSGGLGYTF	TGTGCCAGCAGCCAGTCAGGGGGTTTGGGCTACACCTTC
NA	NA	TRBV9	TRBJ2-6	CASSGIHLTRGSGANVLTF	TGTGCCAGCAGCGGTATACACCTCACAAGAGGCTCTGGGGCCAACGTCCTGACTTTC
NA	NA	TRBV5-1	TRBJ1-2	CASSWNYSSLSTNYGYTF	TGCGCCAGCAGCTGGAATTACAGCAGCCTATCCACCAACTATGGCTACACCTTC
once	NA	TRBV6-5	TRBJ1-1	CASSLGGNTEAFF	TGTGCCAGCAGCTTAGGGGGGAACACTGAAGCTTTCTTT